These 3 T cell receptor beta chains were sequenced from one sample in a study of T cells in Graves' hyperthyroidism and ophthalmopathy. Amplified TCR beta CDR3 regions derived from RNA transcripts. A first-round RT-PCR of the TCR CDR3 used the HTBI primer set. One entry per CDR3 protein, called by TCRdb with MiXCR from the multiplex PCR reads. The sample shows about half a million distinct CDR3 sequences, roughly 25% of them seen only once. The sample taken for sequencing was blood. Receptors were obtained from a woman in her 30s with Graves' ophthalmopathy.

Only one count was recorded for this clonotype. A much larger clone differs by one base, so this may be a read error. The gene calls are TRBV7-3 and TRBJ2-5, with TRBD1 identical over 9 bases. Germline CDR1 is SGHTA and CDR2 is FQGTGA. The CDR3 contains 14 residues. Here the CDR3 reads CVSSGTGGAGTQYF. CDR3 DNA: TGTGTCAGCAGCGGTACAGGGGGCGCAGGGACCCAGTACTTC. Full variable domain (missing parts from reference TRBV7-3 and TRBJ2-5): GAGVSQTPSNKVTEKGKYVELRCDPISGHTALYWYRQSLGQGPEFLIYFQGTGAADDSGLPNDRFFAVRPEGSVSTLKIQRTERGDSAVYLCVSSGTGGAGTQYFGPGTRLLVL.

This clonotype was seen a few times. A single base separates this from a much larger clone, so it may be a read error. V and J are TRBV6-1 and TRBJ1-1; no clear D gene. The CDR3 extends over 14 amino acids. The germline V gene encodes CDR1 MNHNS and CDR2 SASEGT. V shed 7 bases and J shed 3 bases, with 15 bases lying between them. CDR3 protein: CASITRAGYTEAFF. CDR3 sequence (DNA): TGTGCCAGCATAACGCGGGCGGGGTACACTGAAGCTTTCTTT.

This clonotype occurred many times. This sequence joins TRBV12-3 or TRBV12-4 and TRBJ1-1, with D possibly matching TRBD1 (6 bases). The CDR3 is 15 amino acids. The germline V and J ends were trimmed by 6 bases and 3 bases, with 17 bases remaining between them. The CDR3 sequence: CASRESGQKYTEAFF. DNA of the CDR3: TGTGCCAGCAGGGAGAGCGGACAGAAATACACTGAAGCTTTCTTT.